The rows below give T cell receptor beta chains drawn from one sample of a study of regulatory T cells in long-lasting Graves disease. TCRdb re-called the multiplex PCR reads with MiXCR, one entry per CDR3 protein. The sample carries roughly 700,000 distinct CDR3 sequences, 30% recorded once. Specimen: peripheral blood mononuclear cells (PBMCs), collected when the disease was refractory, from a patient treated with antithyroid drugs. These receptors all come from a female donor with Graves disease. Both conserved end residues are part of each CDR3. Fields, in order: D gene, clone size, V gene, J gene, CDR3 DNA, CDR3 protein. A D gene is named only where the DNA matches it firmly. The size entry is marked missing in some rows and otherwise reads once, few, many or a size class.

D: -; size: -; V: TRBV29-1; J: TRBJ1-2; DNA: TGCAGCGTTGTCGGGTTGTGGGGCGGTTACTATGGCTACACCTTC; CDR3: CSVVGLWGGYYGYTF
D: -; size: few; V: TRBV9; J: TRBJ2-7; DNA: TGTGCCAGCAGCGTAGTTGGTAGTTCCTACGAGCAGTACTTC; CDR3: CASSVVGSSYEQYF
D: TRBD1; size: many; V: TRBV12-3/TRBV12-4; J: TRBJ1-1; DNA: TGTGCCAGCAGTCCTACTGGGACAGGGCGGAACACTGAAGCTTTCTTT; CDR3: CASSPTGTGRNTEAFF
D: -; size: -; V: TRBV7-3; J: TRBJ1-6; DNA: TGTGCCAGCAGCTTAGAAGGGGTCGGTTCACCCCTCCACTTT; CDR3: CASSLEGVGSPLHF
D: -; size: few; V: TRBV12-3/TRBV12-4; J: TRBJ1-5; DNA: TGTGCCAGCAGGAAACAGGGATCTGGGAGGGGCAATCAGCCCCAGCATTTT; CDR3: CASRKQGSGRGNQPQHF
D: -; size: few; V: TRBV6-2/TRBV6-3; J: TRBJ1-1; DNA: TGTGCCAGCAGTTACCCCTCGGGGGTCGAAGCTTTCTTT; CDR3: CASSYPSGVEAFF
D: -; size: few; V: TRBV6-1; J: TRBJ2-7; DNA: TGTGCCAGTTCGGGACTCGCCTACGAGCAGTACTTC; CDR3: CASSGLAYEQYF
D: -; size: few; V: TRBV7-2; J: TRBJ2-2; DNA: TGTGCCAGCAGCCCCATCTTTCCGCGGGACACCGGGGAGCTGTTTTTT; CDR3: CASSPIFPRDTGELFF
D: -; size: few; V: TRBV20-1; J: TRBJ1-1; DNA: TGCAGTGCTAGAGTGCAAACGAACACTGAAGCTTTCTTT; CDR3: CSARVQTNTEAFF
D: TRBD2; size: many; V: TRBV28; J: TRBJ2-2; DNA: TGTGCCAGCAGTGGCGTAGGGGTAGCGGGAATTCTTGGGGAGCTGTTTTTT; CDR3: CASSGVGVAGILGELFF
D: -; size: once; V: TRBV5-4; J: TRBJ1-2; DNA: TGTGCCAGCAGCCGCGGACAAGAGGGCTACACCTTC; CDR3: CASSRGQEGYTF
D: -; size: -; V: TRBV5-1; J: TRBJ2-7; DNA: TGCGCCAGCAGGCCCTTTAGCTCCTACGAGCAGTACTTC; CDR3: CASRPFSSYEQYF
D: -; size: -; V: TRBV30; J: TRBJ1-1; DNA: TGTGCCTGGAGCCCCGTGGGAATGAACACTGAAGCTTTCTTT; CDR3: CAWSPVGMNTEAFF
D: -; size: -; V: TRBV7-9; J: TRBJ1-2; DNA: TGTGCCAGCAGCCCATCCCGGGGGACGGGCTACACCTTC; CDR3: CASSPSRGTGYTF
D: -; size: few; V: TRBV6-2/TRBV6-3; J: TRBJ1-3; DNA: TGTGCCAGCAGTGCAACTCTGGACACCATATATTTT; CDR3: CASSATLDTIYF
D: TRBD1; size: -; V: TRBV6-5; J: TRBJ1-4; DNA: TGTGCCAGCAGTTCCCCGGACAGGGGAAATGAAAAACTGTTTTTT; CDR3: CASSSPDRGNEKLFF
D: TRBD1; size: -; V: TRBV6-1; J: TRBJ2-7; DNA: TGTGCCAGCAGTGACCCCAGGGGGCGTAAACCCCTCGAGCAGTACTTC; CDR3: CASSDPRGRKPLEQYF
D: TRBD2; size: -; V: TRBV28; J: TRBJ2-7; DNA: TGTGCCAGCAGGGGACTAGCGGATCCCTACGAGCAGTACTTC; CDR3: CASRGLADPYEQYF
D: -; size: many; V: TRBV28; J: TRBJ1-2; DNA: TGTGCCAGCAGTTTCACTAGGGGGGCAGGGAGTGGCTACACCTTC; CDR3: CASSFTRGAGSGYTF
D: TRBD1; size: -; V: TRBV11-2; J: TRBJ1-1; DNA: TGTGCCAGCAGCTTACTGGGACAGGAAGCTTTCTTT; CDR3: CASSLLGQEAFF
D: -; size: many; V: TRBV12-3/TRBV12-4; J: TRBJ2-7; DNA: TGTGCCAGCAAAAGAGCGAGGGGCTACGAGCAGTACTTC; CDR3: CASKRARGYEQYF
D: -; size: many; V: TRBV11-2; J: TRBJ1-6; DNA: TGTGCCAGCAGCACCCCGAAGGGATATAATTCACCCCTCCACTTT; CDR3: CASSTPKGYNSPLHF
D: -; size: -; V: TRBV6-2/TRBV6-3; J: TRBJ1-1; DNA: TGTGCCAGCAGAGACAGCCTGCGTAATGAAGCTTTCTTT; CDR3: CASRDSLRNEAFF
D: -; size: many; V: TRBV6-1; J: TRBJ1-5; DNA: TGTGCCAGCAGTGAACAGGCTAGCAATCAGCCCCAGCATTTT; CDR3: CASSEQASNQPQHF
D: -; size: -; V: TRBV28; J: TRBJ1-5; DNA: TGTGCCAGCAGGCGACAGGAATTTCATCAGCCCCAGCATTTT; CDR3: CASRRQEFHQPQHF
D: -; size: -; V: TRBV28; J: TRBJ1-6; DNA: TGTGCCAGCACCTACAGGAGCTCCTATAATTCACCCCTCCACTTT; CDR3: CASTYRSSYNSPLHF
D: -; size: -; V: TRBV29-1; J: TRBJ1-4; DNA: TGCAGCGTGGCGGAAGGGCAGGGACATGAAAAACTGTTTTTT; CDR3: CSVAEGQGHEKLFF
D: -; size: -; V: TRBV20-1; J: TRBJ2-7; DNA: TGCAGTGCTGGGAGGACAGTTGGAGAGCAGTACTTC; CDR3: CSAGRTVGEQYF
D: -; size: -; V: TRBV4-1; J: TRBJ1-5; DNA: TGCGCCAGCAGCATGGGGGATTTTCAGCCCCAGCATTTT; CDR3: CASSMGDFQPQHF
D: TRBD1; size: -; V: TRBV12-3/TRBV12-4; J: TRBJ2-7; DNA: TGTGCCAGCAGTTTTAAGGGGGCGTCCTACGAGCAGTACTTC; CDR3: CASSFKGASYEQYF
D: TRBD1; size: -; V: TRBV27; J: TRBJ1-2; DNA: TGTGCCAGCAGCAGACAGGGGGCCGGTGACTATGGCTACACCTTC; CDR3: CASSRQGAGDYGYTF
D: -; size: -; V: TRBV9; J: TRBJ1-2; DNA: TGTGCCAGCAGCGTAGGAAGTGGTTGGTCAGACTATGGCTACACCTTC; CDR3: CASSVGSGWSDYGYTF
D: -; size: -; V: TRBV29-1; J: TRBJ1-5; DNA: TGCAGCGTTGCTGAAGATAGCAATCAGCCCCAGCATTTT; CDR3: CSVAEDSNQPQHF
D: -; size: -; V: TRBV20-1; J: TRBJ1-6; DNA: TGCAGTGCTAGAGAAGTCAGGGGCTCCTATAATTCACCCCTCCACTTT; CDR3: CSAREVRGSYNSPLHF
D: -; size: few; V: TRBV6-1; J: TRBJ1-1; DNA: TGTGCCACCCAACGGGGGAACACTGAAGCTTTCTTT; CDR3: CATQRGNTEAFF